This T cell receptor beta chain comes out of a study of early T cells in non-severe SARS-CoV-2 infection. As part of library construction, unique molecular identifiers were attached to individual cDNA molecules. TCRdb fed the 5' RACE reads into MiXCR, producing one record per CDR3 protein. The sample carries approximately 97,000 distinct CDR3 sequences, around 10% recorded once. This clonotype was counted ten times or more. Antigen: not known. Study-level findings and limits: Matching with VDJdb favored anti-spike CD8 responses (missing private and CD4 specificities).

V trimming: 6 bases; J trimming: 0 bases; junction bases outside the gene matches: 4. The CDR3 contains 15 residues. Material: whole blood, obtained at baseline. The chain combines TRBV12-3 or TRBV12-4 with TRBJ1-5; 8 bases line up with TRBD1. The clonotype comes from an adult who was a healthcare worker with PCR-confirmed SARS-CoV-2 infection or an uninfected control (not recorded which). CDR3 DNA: TGTGCCAGCAGCGTACAGGGGGTTAGCAATCAGCCCCAGCATTTT. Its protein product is CASSVQGVSNQPQHF.